There are a few counts of the clone carrying this T cell receptor beta chain. Trimming shortened V by 6 bases and J by 4 bases, and 7 bases separated the two germline ends. The CDR3 totals 11 residues. Germline CDR1 reads MNHEY; CDR2 reads SVGAGI. This record comes from a study of blood T cell repertoires in COVID-19. Study-wide context: Researchers got acute and convalescent COVID-19 samples from the United States, Italy and Spain. PBMCs, B-cell-depleted T cells, or T cells were the source of the cDNA or gDNA that made up the material.

Per the authors' pipeline: Quantification of nucleated cells was approximated via reference gene primer amplification. The table came from immunoSEQ multiplex PCR; TCRdb's copy has only in-frame clones and leaves some out. That table furnishes V, J and clone size, whereas the DNA furnished D and trimming. The sample yields 100,000 to 150,000 clones, approximately 80% seen once. The TCR originated in a woman aged 55-69 years with acute or convalescent COVID-19. The chain links TRBV6-5 to TRBJ2-7, with D unclear. The sequencing sample was made of peripheral blood. The CDR3 sequence is CASRGAYEQYV. CDR3 DNA sequence: TGTGCCAGCAGGGGCGCATACGAGCAGTACGTC.